A selection of T cell receptor beta chains follows, all from one sample in a study of blood T cells in healthy people across ages. A single record per CDR3 protein comes from TCRdb applying MiXCR to the 5' RACE reads. Counted here are about 970,000 distinct CDR3 sequences, roughly half occurring once; the ten biggest clones make up roughly 23%. Sequences were obtained from blood. These receptors were obtained from a woman aged 55-70 years in good health. Each CDR3 is given with its conserved first and last residue. A D gene is named only where the DNA matches it firmly. Rows may omit the clone size; those that give it use once, few, many or a size class.

>TRBV20-1|.|.|TRBJ2-1
TGCAGTGTTAGAGATGCGGGGCGATACAATGAGCAGTTCTTC
CSVRDAGRYNEQFF
>TRBV7-3|TRBD2|.|TRBJ2-5
TGTGCCAGCAGCTCAATTCTTGCGGGAGGGTTTGCTGGGACCCAGTACTTC
CASSSILAGGFAGTQYF
>TRBV28|.|many|TRBJ2-3
TGTGCCAGCAGTGTAGGCAACACAGATACGCAGTATTTT
CASSVGNTDTQYF
>TRBV27|.|.|TRBJ1-6
TGTGCCAGCAGTTTCCAGGGGCGGGGGTCACCCCTCCACTTT
CASSFQGRGSPLHF
>TRBV30|.|.|TRBJ2-6
TGTGCCTGGAGTGTACGGCTGGGTATGACTTTC
CAWSVRLGMTF
>TRBV9|TRBD2|.|TRBJ2-3
TGTGCCAGCAGCGTGGGACTAGCGGAACTCAGAGATACGCAGTATTTT
CASSVGLAELRDTQYF
>TRBV20-1|TRBD1|few|TRBJ2-1
TGCAGTGCTTTCCGGGACAGCAATGAGCAGTTCTTC
CSAFRDSNEQFF
>TRBV7-2|.|few|TRBJ2-1
TGTGCCAGCAGCCACGACGGGGGCAATGAGCAGTTCTTC
CASSHDGGNEQFF
>TRBV6-2/TRBV6-3|.|.|TRBJ2-7
TGTGCCAGCAGTTACAGTAACTACGAGCAGTACTTC
CASSYSNYEQYF
>TRBV6-5|TRBD1|once|TRBJ2-1
TGTGCCAGCAGTCCAGGGGACAGGGTCTACAATGAGCAGTTCTTC
CASSPGDRVYNEQFF
>TRBV28|.|.|TRBJ2-1
TGTGCCAGCAGGAAATTCGGGTACAATGAGCAGTTCTTC
CASRKFGYNEQFF
>TRBV29-1|.|few|TRBJ1-2
TGCAGCGTTGGGACGCCGAGCTATGGCTACACCTTC
CSVGTPSYGYTF
>TRBV20-1|TRBD2|many|TRBJ2-7
TGCAGTGCTAGAGATTGGATGAGAACTAGCGGAGGCGAGCAGTACTTC
CSARDWMRTSGGEQYF
>TRBV7-2|.|.|TRBJ2-5
TGTGCCAGCAGCTTAGACGGGGGTAAACGGGGGACCCAGTACTTC
CASSLDGGKRGTQYF
>TRBV9|.|.|TRBJ1-1
TGTGCCAGCAGCGTAGTGCCAGGTTCGTCGTGGATGAACACTGAAGCTTTCTTT
CASSVVPGSSWMNTEAFF
>TRBV2|TRBD2|.|TRBJ2-5
TGTGCCAGCAGTGGACGACTAGCGGGGGACCAAGAGACCCAGTACTTC
CASSGRLAGDQETQYF
>TRBV6-6|.|.|TRBJ1-2
TGTGCCAGCAGTCCCTGGGAGGGAGCGGTGGACGGCTACACCTTC
CASSPWEGAVDGYTF
>TRBV6-5|.|.|TRBJ2-7
TGTGCCAGCAGTTACTCCGGGACAAACCGGATCTACGAGCAGTACTTC
CASSYSGTNRIYEQYF
>TRBV7-8|.|.|TRBJ2-3
TGTGCCAGCAGCTTTGGGGTTACTAAGACAGATACGCAGTATTTT
CASSFGVTKTDTQYF
>TRBV6-1|TRBD2|.|TRBJ2-5
TGTGCCAGCAGTACCTATCCCGGGACTAGCGGGATGGGGATAGAGACCCAGTACTTC
CASSTYPGTSGMGIETQYF
>TRBV6-5|TRBD1|few|TRBJ2-3
TGTGCCAGCAGACCCAGGACAGGGGGCACAGATACGCAGTATTTT
CASRPRTGGTDTQYF
>TRBV27|.|few|TRBJ2-1
TGTGCCAGCAGTATATCGAACCTATTGTATGAGCAGTTCTTC
CASSISNLLYEQFF
>TRBV4-1|TRBD1|.|TRBJ2-4
TGCGCCAGCAGCCAATTTGGACAGGACCTAGCCAAAAACATTCAGTACTTC
CASSQFGQDLAKNIQYF
>TRBV28|.|.|TRBJ1-6
TGTGCCAGCAGTTCCCGGCCGAGCTCCTATAATTCACCCCTCCACTTT
CASSSRPSSYNSPLHF
>TRBV30|TRBD1|.|TRBJ2-7
TGTGCCTGGAGTAAAGGGACAGGGAGGTACGAGCAGTACTTC
CAWSKGTGRYEQYF
>TRBV29-1|.|.|TRBJ1-6
TGCAGCGACGGGACGGATAATTCACCCCTCCACTTT
CSDGTDNSPLHF
>TRBV4-1|TRBD1|few|TRBJ2-5
TGCGCCAGCAGCCGGACAGGGGTAGGGGAGACCCAGTACTTC
CASSRTGVGETQYF
>TRBV29-1|.|few|TRBJ2-3
TGCAGCGTTTTCCCTCGAATATTTCGAGGCACAGATACGCAGTATTTT
CSVFPRIFRGTDTQYF
>TRBV4-1|.|.|TRBJ2-7
TGCGCCAGCAGCCCATACGGGCCAACCTACGAGCAGTACTTC
CASSPYGPTYEQYF
>TRBV18|TRBD1|.|TRBJ1-2
TGTGCCAGCCCACCCTTCCCGACAGGGGACTATGGCTACACCTTC
CASPPFPTGDYGYTF
>TRBV18|TRBD1|.|TRBJ2-5
TGTGCCAGCTCACCACAAGGACAGGGTTTGGAGACCCAGTACTTC
CASSPQGQGLETQYF
>TRBV3-1|.|few|TRBJ2-7
TGTGCCAGCAGCCAACCACTAGGTTACGAGCAGTACTTC
CASSQPLGYEQYF
>TRBV4-1|.|many|TRBJ2-5
TGCGCCAGCAGCCAAGTGGGGGGTGGGGGCCAAGAGACCCAGTACTTC
CASSQVGGGGQETQYF
>TRBV5-4|TRBD1|.|TRBJ2-1
TGTGTCAGCAGCTTGGACAGGGGTCCCTACAATGAGCAGTTCTTC
CVSSLDRGPYNEQFF
>TRBV20-1|TRBD2|.|TRBJ2-1
TGCAGTGCGGCCGGGACTAGCGGGAGGATTCGTTCCAATGAGCAGTTCTTC
CSAAGTSGRIRSNEQFF
>TRBV2|.|.|TRBJ1-2
TGTGCCAGCAGTGGGCAACGGATTAACTATGGCTACACCTTC
CASSGQRINYGYTF
>TRBV28|TRBD2|few|TRBJ2-3
TGTGCCAGCAGTACAAATCTAGCGGGAGGACCCACAGATACGCAGTATTTT
CASSTNLAGGPTDTQYF
>TRBV29-1|.|.|TRBJ1-2
TGCAGCGCCGAGGGGAACTATGGCTACACCTTC
CSAEGNYGYTF
>TRBV28|.|.|TRBJ2-7
TGTGCCAGCAGTTTCTCTACCCGACAGAAATACGAGCAGTACTTC
CASSFSTRQKYEQYF
>TRBV6-5|TRBD1|few|TRBJ2-7
TGTGCCAGCAGTTACTCTCTGGGACAGAGTTACGAGCAGTACTTC
CASSYSLGQSYEQYF
>TRBV7-2|.|.|TRBJ2-7
TGTGCCAGCAGCTCAACGCTGGGCCCCCAATACGAGCAGTACTTC
CASSSTLGPQYEQYF
>TRBV4-1|TRBD2|.|TRBJ2-5
TGCGCCAGCGCCGGGACTAGCGGAGGTCCGGGCCAAGAGACCCAGTACTTC
CASAGTSGGPGQETQYF
>TRBV14|TRBD2|.|TRBJ2-1
TGTGCCAGCAGCCAGACTAGCGGGAGGCACAATGAGCAGTTCTTC
CASSQTSGRHNEQFF
>TRBV2|.|few|TRBJ2-3
TGTGCCGGCCGCTCGGGCGGGTCTGATACGCAGTATTTT
CAGRSGGSDTQYF
>TRBV5-5|.|.|TRBJ1-2
TGTGCCAGCAGCTTAAATACGGGAGGCTACACCTTC
CASSLNTGGYTF
>TRBV29-1|.|.|TRBJ2-5
TGCAGCGTTGACAGCAGGTTGGGGTCGGAGACCCGGTACTTC
CSVDSRLGSETRYF
>TRBV29-1|TRBD2|.|TRBJ2-3
TGCAGCGTTGCTGGCGGGAGGGGCACAGATACGCAGTATTTT
CSVAGGRGTDTQYF
>TRBV12-5|.|.|TRBJ2-4
TGTGCTAGTGGTTTAGTAGAGAGCAAAAACATTCAGTACTTC
CASGLVESKNIQYF
>TRBV12-5|.|.|TRBJ2-7
TGTGCTAGTGGTTCCCCCGGGTCCTCCTACAATGAGCAGTACTTC
CASGSPGSSYNEQYF
>TRBV20-1|TRBD2|few|TRBJ2-1
TGCAGTGCGCCCGGCGTCGGGGGAGGGAGCTCCTACAATGAGCAGTTCTTC
CSAPGVGGGSSYNEQFF
>TRBV3-1|TRBD2|.|TRBJ2-6
TGTGCCAGCAGCCAAGGGACTCTGGGACTAGCGGGAGGTTGGGCCAACGTCCTGACTTTC
CASSQGTLGLAGGWANVLTF
>TRBV7-9|.|.|TRBJ2-3
TGTGCCAGCAGCTTAGGACCGATTGACCAGTATTTT
CASSLGPIDQYF
>TRBV5-5|.|.|TRBJ2-7
TGTGCCAGCAGCCATGACTCCTCCTGGGAGCGGTACTTC
CASSHDSSWERYF
>TRBV28|.|.|TRBJ2-7
TGTGCCAGCAGTTTTTCCAGGGTAGTGGACGAGCAGTACTTC
CASSFSRVVDEQYF
>TRBV7-9|TRBD1|.|TRBJ2-1
TGTGCCAGCAGCCCGGGACAGGGGGCGAATGAGCAGTTCTTC
CASSPGQGANEQFF